This T cell receptor beta chain came from a study of blood T cell repertoires in COVID-19. Background on the study: Material from acute and convalescent COVID-19 was sourced from the United States, Italy and Spain.

The table came from immunoSEQ multiplex PCR; TCRdb's copy has only in-frame clones and leaves some out. The profile shows hundreds of thousands of clones, about 87% of them singletons. V lost 2 bases to trimming and J lost 5 bases; unmatched junction nucleotides: 8. The CDR3 is made up of 15 amino acids. Germline V CDR1 and CDR2: MNHEY, SVGEGT. The specimen was peripheral blood. The chain links TRBV6-2 or TRBV6-3 to TRBJ2-5; 7 nucleotides align to TRBD1. This clonotype originated in a woman under 40 with COVID-19, enrolled during active disease. The CDR3 DNA sequence: TGTGCCAGCAGTTACACTTCGGACAGGACGGAGACCCAGTACTTC. Its protein product is CASSYTSDRTETQYF.